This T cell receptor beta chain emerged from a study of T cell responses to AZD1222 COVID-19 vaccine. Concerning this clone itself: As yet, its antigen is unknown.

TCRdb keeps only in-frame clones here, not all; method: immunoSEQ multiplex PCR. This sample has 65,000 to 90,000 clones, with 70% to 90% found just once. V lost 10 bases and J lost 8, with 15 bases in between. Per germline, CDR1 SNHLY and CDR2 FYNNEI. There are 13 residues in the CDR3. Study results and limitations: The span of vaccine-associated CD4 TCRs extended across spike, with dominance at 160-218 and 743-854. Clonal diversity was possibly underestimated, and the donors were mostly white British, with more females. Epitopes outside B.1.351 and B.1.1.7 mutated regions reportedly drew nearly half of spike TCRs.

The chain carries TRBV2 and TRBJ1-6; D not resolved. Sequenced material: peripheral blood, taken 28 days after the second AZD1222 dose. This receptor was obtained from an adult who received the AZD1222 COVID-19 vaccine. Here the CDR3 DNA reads TGTGCCATCCCGAGAGGGATCGATTCACCCCTCCACTTT. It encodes CAIPRGIDSPLHF.